Listed here are 14 T cell receptor beta chains from one sample, sequenced in a study of blood T cell repertoires in COVID-19. The repertoire was sequenced with immunoSEQ multiplex PCR; TCRdb's copy has only in-frame clones and lacks some. The sample carries roughly 150,000 clones, around four fifths recorded once. Sequenced input: peripheral blood. The source is an elderly woman with COVID-19, enrolled during active disease.

Points on this clone: Compared with germline, one end of the junction differs, possibly owing to a read error. The rearrangement joins TRBV6-5 to TRBJ1-2; 7 bases line up with TRBD1. CDR1 is MNHEY, CDR2 SVGAGI, per germline. CDR3 length equals 14 residues. The CDR3, as DNA: TGTACCAGCAGATCACTGACAGGGTTGTATGGCTACACCTTC. This translates into CTSRSLTGLYGYTF.

Comments on this clone: One junction end does not reproduce the germline sequence, and a read error may be involved. This chain links TRBV9 with TRBJ2-5; D might be TRBD2 (6 bases). Germline CDR1 and CDR2: SGDLS and YYNGEE. CDR3 length: 13 residues. This CDR3 is CASSYSGQETQYF. The DNA of the CDR3 is TGTGCCAGCAGCTATAGCGGCCAAGAGACCCAATACTTC.

The chain is built from TRBV3-1 (or the pseudogene TRBV3-2) and TRBJ2-1; D gene uncertain. The V and J ends lost 0 bases and 11 bases respectively, with 17 bases between them. The CDR3 spans 15 residues. Germline CDR1 is LGHDT and CDR2 is YNNKEL (reference sequence). CDR3 loop: CASSQDPGVATKQFF. In DNA form, the CDR3 reads TGTGCCAGCAGCCAAGATCCAGGCGTCGCCACCAAGCAGTTCTTC.

The V call is TRBV13, the J call TRBJ1-1; D might be TRBD1 (6 bases). V was pared by 5 bases and J by 3 bases, with 16 bases between. This CDR3 region has 15 residues. Germline V gene sequence: CDR1 PRHDT, CDR2 FYEKMQ (reference sequence). CDR3 sequence (DNA): TGTGCCAGCAGCCGGGGGGTCAGGGGAGACACTGAAGCTTTCTTT. Protein: CASSRGVRGDTEAFF.

The rearrangement links TRBV5-8 to TRBJ1-5, with 8 positions matching TRBD1. This CDR3 is built from 15 residues. V dropped 4 bases and J dropped 3; count of bases not matched to a gene: 6. Germline V gene lookup returns CDR1 SGHTS and CDR2 YDEGEE. The DNA of the CDR3 is TGTGCCAGCAGCGGTACAGGGGGGGCCAATCAGCCCCAGCATTTT. Protein sequence: CASSGTGGANQPQHF.

The V and J genes are TRBV14 and TRBJ1-2, with D perhaps matching TRBD1 (5 bases). This CDR3 has 15 amino acids. V was cut by 4 bases and J by 5 bases, with 17 bases left in between. Germline V gene lookup returns CDR1 SGHDN and CDR2 FVKESK. The CDR3, as DNA: TGTGCCAGCAGCCGCCGACAGAATGCCCCATATGGCTACACCTTC. As protein: CASSRRQNAPYGYTF.

The table lists this clone with a few counts. This rearrangement joins TRBV5-1 to TRBJ2-1; TRBD2 matches at 9 bases. Germline V gene data show CDR1 as SGHRS and CDR2 as YFSETQ. V shed 1 base and J 9 bases; nucleotides not matched to a gene: 8. This CDR3 region has 15 residues. In DNA form, the CDR3 reads TGCGCCAGCAGCTTGAGCGGGAGGTTCGCCGGTGAGCAGTTCTTC. Encoded protein: CASSLSGRFAGEQFF.

The gene calls are TRBV19 and TRBJ2-3; 9 positions agree with TRBD1. Germline CDR1 reads LNHDA; CDR2 reads SQIVND (reference sequence). V lost 6 bases to trimming and J lost 8 bases; unmatched junction nucleotides: 3. The CDR3 extends over 12 amino acids. The CDR3 spells CASSTDRGTQYF. Here the CDR3 DNA reads TGTGCCAGTAGCACGGACAGGGGTACGCAGTATTTT. The full variable domain, in which reference TRBV19 and TRBJ2-3 provide the parts outside the CDR3, is DGGITQSPKYLFRKEGQNVTLSCEQNLNHDAMYWYRQDPGQGLRLIYYSQIVNDFQKGDIAEGYSVSREKKESFPLTVTSAQKNPTAFYLCASSTDRGTQYFGPGTRLTVL.

The gene calls are TRBV5-1 and TRBJ1-4, with a possible D match to TRBD1 (5 bases). Between the trimmed V and J ends, which lost 6 bases and 3 bases, there was a span of 12 bases. CDR1 and CDR2 (germline): SGHRS, YFSETQ. The CDR3 is made up of 14 amino acids. CDR3 DNA: TGCGCCAGCAAGCTGGACAACTCTAATGAAAAACTGTTTTTT. It yields the protein CASKLDNSNEKLFF.

The chain links TRBV6-6 to TRBJ2-5; 7 nucleotides match TRBD1. The germline gives CDR1 MNHNY, CDR2 SVGAGI (reference sequence). The CDR3 sequence is 13 residues long. The J segment lost 2 bases and the V segment lost 5 bases, leaving 2 bases of the junction unmatched. CDR3 DNA: TGTGCCAGCAGTCAGGGACAGCAAGAGACCCAGTACTTC. Its protein product is CASSQGQQETQYF.

This clone was found a few times. The sample carries other DNA sequences with the same CDR3. The chain uses TRBV28 and TRBJ2-6; TRBD1 matches 8 bases. The CDR3 extends over 15 amino acids. J gave up 1 base and V 6 bases, and 2 bases lay outside the gene matches. Germline loops: CDR1 MDHEN, CDR2 SYDVKM. The CDR3 coding sequence is TGTGCCAGCAGCCGACAGGGGTCTGGGGCCAACGTCCTGACTTTC. The encoded protein is CASSRQGSGANVLTF.

This clone came up once. The chain is built from TRBV5-1 and TRBJ2-7; D possibly corresponds to TRBD1 (5 bases). The CDR3 is 14 amino acids. Trimming pared 8 bases from V and 5 bases from J, leaving 20 bases between. The V gene's germline CDR1 is SGHRS and CDR2 YFSETQ. This CDR3 reads CASDPGQGTHEQYF. CDR3 nucleotides: TGCGCCAGTGACCCCGGCCAGGGCACCCACGAGCAGTACTTC.

The genes are TRBV6-2 or TRBV6-3 and TRBJ1-1, with TRBD1 identical over 7 bases. Germline CDR1 MNHEY, CDR2 SVGEGT. The J segment lost 3 bases and the V segment lost 6 bases, leaving 4 bases of the junction unmatched. The CDR3 is 13 residues long. The CDR3 bases are TGTGCCAGCAGCCTACAGGGGTACACTGAAGCTTTCTTT. Its protein is CASSLQGYTEAFF.

The chain has TRBV5-1 and TRBJ1-1, with TRBD1 as a possible D gene (5 bases). The length of the CDR3 is 15 residues. Germline loops: CDR1 SGHRS, CDR2 YFSETQ. The V end was cut by 4 bases, the J end by 2 bases, with 15 bases between. The CDR3 bases are TGCGCCAGCAGCCGTAGCATGACAGTTAACACTGAAGCTTTCTTT. Translating gives CASSRSMTVNTEAFF. The complete variable domain, with remaining parts taken from reference TRBV5-1 and TRBJ1-1, reads KAGVTQTPRYLIKTRGQQVTLSCSPISGHRSVSWYQQTPGQGLQFLFEYFSETQRNKGNFPGRFSGRQFSNSRSEMNVSTLELGDSALYLCASSRSMTVNTEAFFGQGTRLTVV.